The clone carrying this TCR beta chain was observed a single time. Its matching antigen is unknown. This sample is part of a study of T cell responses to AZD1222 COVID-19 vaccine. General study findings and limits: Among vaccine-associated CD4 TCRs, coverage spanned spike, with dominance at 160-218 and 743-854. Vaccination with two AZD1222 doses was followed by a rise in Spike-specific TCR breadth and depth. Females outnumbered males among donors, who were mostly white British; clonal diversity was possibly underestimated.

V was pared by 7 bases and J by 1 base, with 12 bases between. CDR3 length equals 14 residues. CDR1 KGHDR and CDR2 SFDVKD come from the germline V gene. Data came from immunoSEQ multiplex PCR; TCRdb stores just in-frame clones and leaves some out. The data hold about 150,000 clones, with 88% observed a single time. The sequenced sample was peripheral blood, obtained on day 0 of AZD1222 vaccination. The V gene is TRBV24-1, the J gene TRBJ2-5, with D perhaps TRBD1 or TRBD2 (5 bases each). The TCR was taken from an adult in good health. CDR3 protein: CATSRDGSQETQYF. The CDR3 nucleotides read TGTGCCACCAGCCGGGACGGTAGCCAAGAGACCCAGTACTTC.